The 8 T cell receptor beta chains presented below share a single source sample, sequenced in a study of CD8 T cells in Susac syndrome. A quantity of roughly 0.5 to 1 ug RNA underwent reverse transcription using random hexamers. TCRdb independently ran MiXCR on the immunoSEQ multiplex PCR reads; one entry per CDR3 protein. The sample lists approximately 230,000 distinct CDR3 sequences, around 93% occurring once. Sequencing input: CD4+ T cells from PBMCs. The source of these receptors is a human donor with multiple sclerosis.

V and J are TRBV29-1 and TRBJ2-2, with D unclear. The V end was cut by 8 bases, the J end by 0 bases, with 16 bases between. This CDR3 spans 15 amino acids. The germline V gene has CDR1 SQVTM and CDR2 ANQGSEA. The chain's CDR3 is CSIKAGYANTGELFF. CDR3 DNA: TGCAGCATAAAAGCCGGGTACGCGAACACCGGGGAGCTGTTTTTT.

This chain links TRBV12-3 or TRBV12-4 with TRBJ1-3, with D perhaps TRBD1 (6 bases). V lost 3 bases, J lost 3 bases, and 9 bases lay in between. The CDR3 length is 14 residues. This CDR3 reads CASSLFRGGNTIYF. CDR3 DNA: TGTGCCAGCAGTTTGTTCAGGGGTGGAAACACCATATATTTT.

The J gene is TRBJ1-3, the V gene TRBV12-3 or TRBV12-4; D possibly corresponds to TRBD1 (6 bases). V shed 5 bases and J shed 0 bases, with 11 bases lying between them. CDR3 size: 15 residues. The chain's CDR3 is CASSPGTRSGNTIYF. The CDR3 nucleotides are TGTGCCAGCAGTCCGGGGACACGCTCTGGAAACACCATATATTTT.

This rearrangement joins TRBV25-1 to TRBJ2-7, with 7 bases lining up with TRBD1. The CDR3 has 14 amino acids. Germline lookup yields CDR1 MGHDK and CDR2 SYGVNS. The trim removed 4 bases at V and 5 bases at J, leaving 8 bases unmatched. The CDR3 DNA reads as TGTGCCAGCAGTGGGCCCGGGACAGTCAACGAGCAGTACTTC. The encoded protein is CASSGPGTVNEQYF.

CDR3 DNA: TGCAGCGTGGGGGATCATAGCAATCAGCCCCAGCATTTT. As protein: CSVGDHSNQPQHF. The chain carries TRBV29-1 and TRBJ1-5, with a weak D call TRBD1 (5 bases). This CDR3 region has 13 residues. V lost 6 bases and J 0 bases, leaving 9 bases between the germline ends. In germline, CDR1 is SQVTM, CDR2 ANQGSEA.

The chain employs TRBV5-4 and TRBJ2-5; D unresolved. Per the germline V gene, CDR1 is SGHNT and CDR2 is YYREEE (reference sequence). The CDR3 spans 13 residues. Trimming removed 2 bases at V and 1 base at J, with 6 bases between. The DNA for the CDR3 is TGTGCCAGCAGCTTACCCGCCCAAGAGACCCAGTACTTC. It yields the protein CASSLPAQETQYF.

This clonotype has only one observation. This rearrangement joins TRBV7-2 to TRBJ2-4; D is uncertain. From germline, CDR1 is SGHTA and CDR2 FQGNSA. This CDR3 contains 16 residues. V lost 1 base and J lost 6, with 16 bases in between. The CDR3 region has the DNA TGTGCCAGCAGCTTAGTCGCTCGGGCTATCTCAAACATTCAGTACTTC. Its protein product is CASSLVARAISNIQYF.

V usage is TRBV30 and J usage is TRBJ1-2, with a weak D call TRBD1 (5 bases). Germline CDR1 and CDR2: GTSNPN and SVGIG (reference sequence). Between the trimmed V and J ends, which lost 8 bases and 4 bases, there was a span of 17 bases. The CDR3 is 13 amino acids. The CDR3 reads CANLEGSGYGYTF. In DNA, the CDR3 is TGTGCCAACCTGGAGGGGTCTGGCTATGGCTACACCTTC.